Sequencing of this TCR beta chain was carried out in a study of radiotherapy plus CTLA-4 blockade in lung cancer. Note on this clone: Its antigen is undetermined.

Repertoires were generated with immunoSEQ multiplex PCR, while TCRdb's copy carries only in-frame clones and drops some. Of about 68,000 clones listed, 79% are singletons. The CDR3 is 14 amino acids. Germline-derived CDR1 and CDR2 are MGHDK and SYGVNS. Trimming took 1 base from V and 9 from J, leaving 13 bases between them. General observations from the study: Early blood T cell clone dynamics, with interferon-beta, were reported to best predict response. Researchers report tumor-derived TCR clones expanding in blood after radiotherapy plus ipilimumab.

The sequenced sample was peripheral blood, obtained from a patient treated with radiotherapy plus ipilimumab. The sequence was collected from a human donor with non-small cell lung cancer who had a complete response to radiotherapy plus ipilimumab. The V call is TRBV25-1, the J call TRBJ2-1; D not resolved. The CDR3 loop reads CASSEWELGREQFF. The CDR3 DNA sequence: TGTGCCAGCAGTGAATGGGAACTCGGACGTGAGCAGTTCTTC. Full variable domain (outside the CDR3, taken from reference TRBV25-1 and TRBJ2-1): EADIYQTPRYLVIGTGKKITLECSQTMGHDKMYWYQQDPGMELHLIHYSYGVNSTEKGDLSSESTVSRIRTEHFPLTLESARPSHTSQYLCASSEWELGREQFFGPGTRLTVL.